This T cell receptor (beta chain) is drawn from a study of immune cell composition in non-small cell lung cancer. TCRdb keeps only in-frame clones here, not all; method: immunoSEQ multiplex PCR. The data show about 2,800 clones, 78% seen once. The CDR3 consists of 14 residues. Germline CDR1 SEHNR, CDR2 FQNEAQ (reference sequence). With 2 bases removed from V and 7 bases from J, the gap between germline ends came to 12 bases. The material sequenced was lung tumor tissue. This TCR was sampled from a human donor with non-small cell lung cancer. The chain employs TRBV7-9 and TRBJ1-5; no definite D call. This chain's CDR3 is CASSLNGAYQPQHF. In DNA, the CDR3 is TGTGCCAGCAGCTTAAATGGAGCCTACCAGCCCCAGCATTTT.